Following are 25 T cell receptor beta chains from one sample sequenced in a study of T cell responses to AZD1222 COVID-19 vaccine. TCRdb's copy holds only in-frame clones and misses some; the assay was immunoSEQ multiplex PCR. The sample lists around 120,000 clones; approximately 86% were seen once. The sequencing here drew on peripheral blood, taken 28 days after the second AZD1222 dose. The receptors come from an adult who received the AZD1222 COVID-19 vaccine.

V is TRBV4-3 and J is TRBJ1-2; D is ambiguous. V was cut by 2 bases and J by 2 bases, with 9 bases left in between. Germline V gene sequence: CDR1 LGHNA, CDR2 YSLEER. The CDR3 has 14 amino acids. The CDR3 protein is CASSQLNSNYGYTF. The CDR3 DNA follows: TGCGCCAGCAGCCAACTCAATTCGAACTATGGCTACACCTTC.

This clone was seen a single time. The rearrangement uses TRBV14 and TRBJ2-2; D is possibly TRBD1 or TRBD2 (5 bases each). Trimming pared 0 bases from V and 7 bases from J, leaving 9 bases between. Germline CDR1 reads SGHDN; CDR2 reads FVKESK. The CDR3 extends over 14 amino acids. As DNA, the CDR3 is TGTGCCAGCAGCCAAGACAGGGCGGGCGGGGAGCTGTTTTTT. Its protein product is CASSQDRAGGELFF. Together with reference TRBV14 and TRBJ2-2, the CDR3 gives the full variable domain: EAGVTQFPSHSVIEKGQTVTLRCDPISGHDNLYWYRRVMGKEIKFLLHFVKESKQDESGMPNNRFLAERTGGTYSTLKVQPAELEDSGVYFCASSQDRAGGELFFGEGSRLTVL.

This clone was detected only once. J is TRBJ1-2 and V is TRBV11-2; tentative D call: TRBD1 (5 bases). Germline V gene data show CDR1 as SGHAT and CDR2 as FQNNGV. The CDR3 is made up of 14 amino acids. The V gene lost 1 base and the J gene lost 3 bases, with 9 bases spanning the gap. CDR3 DNA sequence: TGTGCCAGCAGCTTAGCAGGGTTCGACTATGGCTACACCTTC. Amino acids: CASSLAGFDYGYTF.

The rearrangement links TRBV4-1 to TRBJ1-2, with D perhaps matching TRBD1 (5 bases). The V end was cut by 4 bases, the J end by 0 bases, with 12 bases between. Germline assignment: CDR1 MGHRA and CDR2 YSYEKL. This CDR3 has 15 amino acids. The CDR3 DNA reads TGCGCCAGCAGCCCACAGGTCAGATCTAACTATGGCTACACCTTC. This sequence encodes CASSPQVRSNYGYTF.

The chain has TRBV28 and TRBJ2-7, with 9 bases fitting TRBD1. The CDR3 has 14 residues. Germline V gene lookup returns CDR1 MDHEN and CDR2 SYDVKM. V lost 6 bases and J lost 5; bases outside the gene matches: 8. The CDR3 loop is CASRLGTGSDEQYF. The DNA of the CDR3 is TGTGCCAGCAGACTTGGGACAGGGTCCGACGAGCAGTACTTC.

This chain links TRBV30 with TRBJ1-1, with D uncertain. This CDR3 has 14 residues. Germline assignment: CDR1 GTSNPN and CDR2 SVGIG (reference sequence). The germline V and J ends were trimmed by 5 bases and 8 bases, with 21 bases remaining between them. CDR3 amino acids: CAWPQVEGDGEAFF. CDR3 sequence (DNA): TGTGCCTGGCCCCAAGTCGAGGGAGACGGGGAAGCTTTCTTT. Based on the CDR3 plus reference TRBV30 and TRBJ1-1, the full variable domain is SQTIHQWPATLVQPVGSPLSLECTVEGTSNPNLYWYRQAAGRGLQLLFYSVGIGQISSEVPQNLSASRPQDRQFILSSKKLLLSDSGFYLCAWPQVEGDGEAFFGQGTRLTVV.

The chain employs TRBV6-1 and TRBJ1-4, with 8 bases aligning to TRBD1. Germline CDR1 reads MNHNS; CDR2 reads SASEGT. With 0 bases clipped from V and 10 bases from J, the junction kept 13 bases outside the gene matches. The CDR3 runs to 17 residues. CDR3 residues: CASSEARDGRGLGKLFF. CDR3 bases: TGTGCCAGCAGTGAAGCGCGAGACGGCAGGGGGCTTGGAAAACTGTTTTTT.

J is TRBJ2-3 and V is TRBV5-1, with D perhaps TRBD1 (6 bases). Germline lookup yields CDR1 SGHRS and CDR2 YFSETQ. This CDR3 has 15 residues. The ends were cut back, 0 bases at V and 4 bases at J, with 12 bases in the middle. CDR3 in amino acids: CASSLGEGVADTQYF. As DNA, the CDR3 is TGCGCCAGCAGCTTGGGTGAGGGGGTGGCAGATACGCAGTATTTT. Full variable domain (outside the CDR3, taken from reference TRBV5-1 and TRBJ2-3): KAGVTQTPRYLIKTRGQQVTLSCSPISGHRSVSWYQQTPGQGLQFLFEYFSETQRNKGNFPGRFSGRQFSNSRSEMNVSTLELGDSALYLCASSLGEGVADTQYFGPGTRLTVL.

The chain couples TRBV27 to TRBJ2-1; a possible D gene is TRBD2 (5 bases). CDR3 length: 17 amino acids. Per the germline V gene, CDR1 is MNHEY and CDR2 is SMNVEV (reference sequence). V gave up 6 bases and J gave up 0 bases, with 18 bases separating them. DNA of the CDR3: TGTGCCAGCAGAGAGGGCAAAGACTCCATCTCCTACAATGAGCAGTTCTTC. As protein: CASREGKDSISYNEQFF.

This chain connects TRBV6-2 or TRBV6-3 to TRBJ1-1; 9 bases map to TRBD1. The CDR3 is 15 residues long. The V gene end was trimmed by 2 bases and the J gene end by 2 bases; junction bases not matched to a gene: 3. The germline V gene has CDR1 MNHEY and CDR2 SVGEGT. This CDR3 reads CASSYLGQGNTEAFF. CDR3 bases: TGTGCCAGCAGTTACCTGGGACAGGGTAACACTGAAGCTTTCTTT.

The chain employs TRBV19 and TRBJ2-1; D may correspond to TRBD1 or TRBD2 (6 bases each). Deletions cut 4 bases from V and 6 bases from J, with 13 bases between. CDR1 is LNHDA and CDR2 is SQIVND in the germline V gene (reference sequence). This CDR3 has 14 residues. The chain's CDR3 is CASSSLSGANEQFF. The CDR3, as DNA: TGTGCCAGTAGTAGCCTTTCGGGGGCCAATGAGCAGTTCTTC.

The chain is built from TRBV6-5 and TRBJ2-7; 9 bases map to TRBD2. CDR1 MNHEY and CDR2 SVGAGI come from the germline V gene. With 7 bases clipped from V and 6 bases from J, the junction kept 10 bases outside the gene matches. This CDR3 is built from 14 residues. CDR3 region: CASNPAGGGGEQYF. The CDR3 region has the DNA TGTGCCAGCAACCCAGCGGGAGGCGGAGGCGAGCAGTACTTC.

This chain joins TRBV6-6 and TRBJ1-6; perhaps TRBD1 as D (5 bases). Between the trimmed V and J ends, which lost 0 bases and 7 bases, there was a span of 7 bases. CDR3 length: 14 amino acids. In germline, CDR1 is MNHNY, CDR2 SVGAGI (reference sequence). The CDR3 region is CASSYSTENSPLHF. The CDR3 bases are TGTGCCAGCAGTTACTCGACAGAAAATTCACCCCTCCACTTT.

V gene TRBV24-1 combines with J gene TRBJ2-3; tentatively, D is TRBD1 or TRBD2 (6 bases each). V was trimmed by 12 bases and J by 1 base, leaving 16 bases between them. The CDR3 runs 14 residues. Germline assignment: CDR1 KGHDR and CDR2 SFDVKD. Here the CDR3 DNA reads TGTGCCGCCCAGTCGGGGGCGGGCACAGATACGCAGTATTTT. This sequence encodes CAAQSGAGTDTQYF.

This clone was seen a single time. This chain joins TRBV27 and TRBJ2-7; 7 positions match TRBD1. V dropped 6 bases and J dropped 3; count of bases not matched to a gene: 11. CDR1 and CDR2 (germline): MNHEY, SMNVEV (reference sequence). CDR3 length equals 15 residues. CDR3 in amino acids: CASRSAGQEHYEQYF. The CDR3 DNA is TGTGCCAGCAGATCCGCCGGACAGGAGCACTACGAGCAGTACTTC.

This chain joins TRBV6-5 and TRBJ2-1; D is perhaps TRBD1 or TRBD2 (5 bases each). V was shortened by 0 bases and J by 8 bases, with 11 bases between the two germline ends. Germline assignment: CDR1 MNHEY and CDR2 SVGAGI. The CDR3 contains 14 residues. In DNA form, the CDR3 reads TGTGCCAGCAGTTACTCGAGGGGCAACCATGAGCAGTTCTTC. This encodes CASSYSRGNHEQFF.

This chain joins TRBV20-1 and TRBJ2-7; D is perhaps TRBD2 (6 bases). The V end was cut by 5 bases, the J end by 9 bases, with 14 bases between. Germline V lookup: CDR1 DFQATT, CDR2 SNEGSKA (reference sequence). This CDR3 comprises 11 residues. The CDR3 here is CSARGLRGQYF. CDR3 DNA: TGCAGTGCTCGGGGACTTCGGGGGCAGTACTTC.

The chain joins TRBV9 to TRBJ1-2; possibly TRBD1 for D (5 bases). V lost 5 bases and J lost 8, with 22 bases in between. Germline V lookup: CDR1 SGDLS, CDR2 YYNGEE. The CDR3 is 15 amino acids. CDR3 sequence: CASSEPRGNTRGYTF. CDR3 in DNA: TGTGCCAGCAGTGAACCAAGGGGAAACACTAGAGGCTACACCTTC.

In its sample, this clone was seen once. The gene calls are TRBV5-8 and TRBJ2-7; 7 bases match TRBD1. The CDR3 runs 14 residues. Germline V gene lookup returns CDR1 SGHTS and CDR2 YDEGEE. Trimming at V came to 4 bases and at J to 4 bases, leaving 8 bases not matched to a gene. Here the CDR3 DNA reads TGTGCCAGCAGCCGTACAGGGGAATTATACGAGCAGTACTTC. This gives the protein CASSRTGELYEQYF.

This clone was seen more than once but under ten times. V gene TRBV3-1 (or the pseudogene TRBV3-2) combines with J gene TRBJ2-2; D is unresolved. The germline CDR1 and CDR2 sequences are LGHDT and YNNKEL (reference sequence). This CDR3 spans 12 amino acids. The V end was cut by 4 bases, the J end by 6 bases, with 6 bases between. The CDR3 region has the DNA TGTGCCAGCAGCCGGTCCGCCGGGGAGCTGTTTTTT. Translation gives CASSRSAGELFF.

The chain carries TRBV24-1 and TRBJ2-1; TRBD2 matches at 7 bases. The CDR3 loop spans 12 amino acids. Germline V gene lookup returns CDR1 KGHDR and CDR2 SFDVKD. The junction had 0 bases not matched to a gene; V was cut back by 7 bases and J by 4 bases. The CDR3 spells CATRGGYNEQFF. The CDR3 region has the DNA TGTGCCACCAGGGGAGGGTACAATGAGCAGTTCTTC.

V usage is TRBV9 and J usage is TRBJ1-2, with D possibly being TRBD1 (5 bases). V lost 0 bases, J lost 3 bases, and 12 bases lay in between. Germline CDR1 reads SGDLS; CDR2 reads YYNGEE. This CDR3 region has 15 residues. In nucleotides, the CDR3 is TGTGCCAGCAGCGTAGCCCCCCTGGGGGACTATGGCTACACCTTC. The encoded protein is CASSVAPLGDYGYTF. The variable domain in full, completed from reference TRBV9 and TRBJ1-2, reads DSGVTQTPKHLITATGQRVTLRCSPRSGDLSVYWYQQSLDQGLQFLIQYYNGEERAKGNILERFSAQQFPDLHSELNLSSLELGDSALYFCASSVAPLGDYGYTFGSGTRLTVV.

This sequence joins TRBV11-2 and TRBJ2-3; TRBD2 might be the D (5 bases). The V and J ends lost 4 bases and 5 bases respectively, with 7 bases between them. Germline assignment: CDR1 SGHAT and CDR2 FQNNGV. The CDR3 contains 12 residues. Written as DNA, the CDR3 is TGTGCCAGCAGCTCAGCGGTAGATACGCAGTATTTT. Protein: CASSSAVDTQYF.

The chain combines TRBV9 with TRBJ1-4, with D unclear. Trimming removed 0 bases at V and 4 bases at J, with 10 bases between. Germline CDR1 is SGDLS and CDR2 is YYNGEE. The CDR3 length is 15 residues. CDR3 nucleotides: TGTGCCAGCAGCGTAGCGGCTCAGCTTAATGAAAAACTGTTTTTT. It specifies CASSVAAQLNEKLFF.

V and J are TRBV12-3 or TRBV12-4 and TRBJ2-7, with D unresolved. This CDR3 contains 12 residues. Trimming shortened V by 3 bases and J by 6 bases, and 9 bases separated the two germline ends. In DNA form, the CDR3 reads TGTGCCAGCAGTTTTGAAGGAGTCGAGCAGTACTTC. Translated: CASSFEGVEQYF.